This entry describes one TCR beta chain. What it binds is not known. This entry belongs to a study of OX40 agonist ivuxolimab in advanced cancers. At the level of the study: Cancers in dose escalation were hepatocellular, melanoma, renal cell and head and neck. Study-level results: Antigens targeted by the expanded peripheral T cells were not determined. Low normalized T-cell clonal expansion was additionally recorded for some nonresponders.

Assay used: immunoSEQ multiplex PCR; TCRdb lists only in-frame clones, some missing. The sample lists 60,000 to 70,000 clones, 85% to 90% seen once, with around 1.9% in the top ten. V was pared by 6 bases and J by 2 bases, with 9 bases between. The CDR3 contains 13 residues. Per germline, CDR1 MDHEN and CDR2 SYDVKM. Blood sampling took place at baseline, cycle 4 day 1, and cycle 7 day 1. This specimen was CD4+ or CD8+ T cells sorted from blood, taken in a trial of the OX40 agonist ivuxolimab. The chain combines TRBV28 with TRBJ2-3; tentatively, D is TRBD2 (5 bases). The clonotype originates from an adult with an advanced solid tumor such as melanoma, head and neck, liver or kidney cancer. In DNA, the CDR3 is TGTGCCAGCAGGCGAGGGAACACAGATACGCAGTATTTT. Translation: CASRRGNTDTQYF.